The rows below give T cell receptor beta chains drawn from one sample of a study of T cell responses to AZD1222 COVID-19 vaccine. The data were produced by immunoSEQ multiplex PCR, yet TCRdb's version contains in-frame clones alone and is incomplete. The top ten clones hold over 1.5% of a sample with over 85,000 clones, around 89% of them seen once. The source was peripheral blood, collected on day 0 of AZD1222 vaccination. All receptors come from an adult in good health. CDR3s include the opening cysteine and the closing phenylalanine or tryptophan. Fields, in order: clone size, D gene, V gene, J gene, CDR3 protein, CDR3 DNA. A D gene is named only where the DNA matches it firmly. A clone size is listed for some rows: how often the clone was seen (once, few, many), or a class if it is expanded.

>.|TRBD1|TRBV3-1/TRBV3-2|TRBJ1-2
CASSQDGRGLGGYTF
TGTGCCAGCAGCCAAGATGGTAGGGGGCTTGGTGGCTACACCTTC
>.|TRBD1|TRBV4-1|TRBJ2-7
CASSQAPGQTSYEQYF
TGCGCCAGCAGCCAAGCCCCGGGACAGACCTCCTACGAGCAGTACTTC
>.|.|TRBV11-1|TRBJ1-3
CASSLDSLNTIYF
TGTGCCAGCAGCTTGGACAGCTTAAACACCATATATTTT
>.|.|TRBV5-1|TRBJ1-4
CASSSGHGGREKLFF
TGCGCCAGCAGCTCCGGACACGGAGGTCGAGAAAAACTGTTTTTT
>.|.|TRBV7-6|TRBJ1-6
CASSLQGSSYNSPLHF
TGTGCCAGCAGCTTACAGGGGAGCTCCTATAATTCACCCCTCCACTTT
>.|.|TRBV4-1|TRBJ2-1
CASSRGSYNEQFF
TGCGCCAGCAGCCGTGGGAGTTACAATGAGCAGTTCTTC
>.|.|TRBV2|TRBJ1-3
CASSGPGNTIYF
TGTGCCAGCAGTGGGCCTGGAAACACCATATATTTT
>.|.|TRBV14|TRBJ2-7
CASSQQGNTYEQYF
TGTGCCAGCAGCCAGCAGGGGAACACCTACGAGCAGTACTTC
>.|TRBD2|TRBV29-1|TRBJ2-7
CSVGTSGPRYEQYF
TGCAGCGTTGGCACTAGCGGGCCAAGGTACGAGCAGTACTTC
>.|.|TRBV29-1|TRBJ2-6
CSVGASNGANVLTF
TGCAGCGTAGGGGCCAGCAATGGGGCCAACGTCCTGACTTTC
>once|.|TRBV5-1|TRBJ2-1
CASSLGANEQFF
TGCGCCAGCAGCTTGGGGGCTAATGAGCAGTTCTTC
>few|.|TRBV6-5|TRBJ1-1
CASRAPGTLNTEAFF
TGTGCCAGCAGAGCCCCCGGGACATTGAACACTGAAGCTTTCTTT
>.|TRBD1|TRBV4-1|TRBJ2-1
CASSRTPGQGYNEQFF
TGCGCCAGCAGCCGCACCCCAGGACAGGGTTACAATGAGCAGTTCTTC
>once|TRBD2|TRBV10-3|TRBJ2-1
CAISDDTSGAYNEQFF
TGTGCCATCAGTGACGATACTAGCGGAGCTTACAATGAGCAGTTCTTC
>once|TRBD1|TRBV5-1|TRBJ2-7
CASSRTGVDYEQYF
TGCGCCAGCAGCAGGACAGGGGTGGACTACGAGCAGTACTTC
>.|.|TRBV19|TRBJ1-5
CASWRSAGTQPQHF
TGTGCCAGTTGGAGGTCGGCAGGGACTCAGCCCCAGCATTTT
>.|.|TRBV11-2|TRBJ1-5
CASSLDVNQPQHF
TGTGCCAGCAGCTTAGATGTCAATCAGCCCCAGCATTTT
>.|.|TRBV20-1|TRBJ2-3
CSAIVADTQYF
TGCAGTGCTATCGTTGCAGATACGCAGTATTTT
>.|.|TRBV7-2|TRBJ1-1
CASSPTGGRKAFF
TGTGCCAGCAGCCCTACGGGGGGCCGGAAAGCTTTCTTT
>once|TRBD1|TRBV5-1|TRBJ1-2
CASSRDRVYGYTF
TGCGCCAGCAGCCGAGACAGGGTCTATGGCTACACCTTC
>.|TRBD2|TRBV7-8|TRBJ2-5
CASSLERTSGSMRETQYF
TGTGCCAGCAGCTTAGAAAGGACTAGCGGGAGTATGAGGGAGACCCAGTACTTC
>.|TRBD1|TRBV19|TRBJ1-2
CASSMRTGANYGYTF
TGTGCCAGTAGTATGAGGACAGGCGCTAACTATGGCTACACCTTC
>.|.|TRBV19|TRBJ1-3
CASRKRSSGNTIYF
TGTGCCAGTAGAAAGCGGAGCTCTGGAAACACCATATATTTT
>.|.|TRBV5-4|TRBJ1-2
CASSSVSTRSNYGYTF
TGTGCCAGCAGCTCGGTATCGACCAGGAGTAACTATGGCTACACCTTC
>.|.|TRBV4-1|TRBJ2-7
CASSQEGLRQNTYEQYF
TGCGCCAGCAGCCAAGAAGGTTTACGACAGAATACCTACGAGCAGTACTTC
>.|.|TRBV5-1|TRBJ2-7
CASSLAYLGGGINEQYF
TGCGCCAGCAGCCTGGCTTATCTCGGGGGCGGAATCAACGAGCAGTACTTC
>once|.|TRBV7-8|TRBJ2-1
CASSLWGSGFGEQFF
TGTGCCAGCAGCTTATGGGGCAGCGGATTTGGTGAGCAGTTCTTC
>once|TRBD1|TRBV5-1|TRBJ1-4
CASSLGQGGEKLFF
TGCGCCAGCAGCTTGGGACAGGGCGGCGAAAAACTGTTTTTT
>.|.|TRBV19|TRBJ1-5
CASSISPDQPQHF
TGTGCCAGTAGTATATCCCCGGACCAGCCCCAGCATTTT
>.|.|TRBV28|TRBJ2-1
CASTGLALYNEQFF
TGTGCCAGCACAGGTCTAGCTCTATACAATGAGCAGTTCTTC
>.|.|TRBV5-1|TRBJ2-5
CASSPPGYQETQYF
TGCGCCAGCAGCCCACCGGGATATCAAGAGACCCAGTACTTC
>.|.|TRBV10-3|TRBJ1-2
CAISESVEPNYGYTF
TGTGCCATCAGTGAGAGTGTGGAACCTAACTATGGCTACACCTTC
>.|TRBD2|TRBV24-1|TRBJ2-2
CATSEGGANTGELFF
TGTGCCACCAGTGAGGGGGGGGCGAACACCGGGGAGCTGTTTTTT
>few|.|TRBV5-8|TRBJ1-2
CASARRGANYGYTF
TGTGCCAGCGCAAGGCGGGGAGCTAACTATGGCTACACCTTC
>.|.|TRBV27|TRBJ1-3
CASSQLESGNTIYF
TGTGCCAGCAGTCAACTCGAATCTGGAAACACCATATATTTT
>.|.|TRBV5-1|TRBJ1-4
CASSLESRRTNEKLFF
TGCGCCAGCAGCTTGGAGAGCAGAAGAACTAATGAAAAACTGTTTTTT
>.|TRBD1|TRBV7-9|TRBJ1-2
CASRPTGVGGYTF
TGTGCCAGCAGACCAACAGGGGTAGGCGGCTACACCTTC
>.|.|TRBV20-1|TRBJ1-1
CSPSQGTEAFF
TGCAGTCCCTCCCAGGGGACTGAAGCTTTCTTT
>.|.|TRBV11-2|TRBJ1-2
CASSLGWGYGYTF
TGTGCCAGCAGCTTAGGGTGGGGGTATGGCTACACCTTC
>.|.|TRBV3-1/TRBV3-2|TRBJ2-1
CASSRHNEQFF
TGTGCCAGCAGCCGTCACAATGAGCAGTTCTTC
>.|TRBD1|TRBV29-1|TRBJ1-1
CSVRTGRMNTEAFF
TGCAGCGTCCGGACAGGGCGAATGAACACTGAAGCTTTCTTT
>.|TRBD2|TRBV25-1|TRBJ2-3
CASRLAGGTDTQYF
TGTGCCAGCAGGCTAGCGGGCGGGACAGATACGCAGTATTTT
>.|TRBD1|TRBV5-1|TRBJ1-4
CASSRDRGNEKLFF
TGCGCCAGCAGCCGGGACAGGGGAAATGAAAAACTGTTTTTT
>.|.|TRBV18|TRBJ2-2
CASSPTKNTGELFF
TGTGCCAGCTCACCAACCAAGAACACCGGGGAGCTGTTTTTT
>once|TRBD1|TRBV15|TRBJ1-2
CATSATGAGYGYTF
TGTGCCACCAGCGCCACAGGGGCAGGCTATGGCTACACCTTC
>.|.|TRBV5-1|TRBJ1-2
CASSLEQSGYGYTF
TGCGCCAGCAGCTTGGAGCAGTCCGGATATGGCTACACCTTC